This T cell receptor beta chain came from a study of T cell changes during pregnancy in multiple sclerosis. The germline CDR1 and CDR2 sequences are LNHDA and SQIVND (reference sequence). V was pared by 5 bases and J by 1 base, with 7 bases of the junction left unmatched. This CDR3 contains 17 residues. Libraries were prepared by immunoSEQ multiplex PCR; TCRdb keeps only in-frame clonotypes and omits some of them. The sample carries 55,000 to 85,000 clones, around 94% recorded once. V and J are TRBV19 and TRBJ1-6; 8 bases are a match to TRBD1. This receptor was obtained from a female donor with multiple sclerosis, enrolled in a pregnancy study. Sample: peripheral blood, taken in the third trimester of pregnancy. Here the CDR3 DNA reads TGTGCCAGTAGTCGGACAGGGATTACATCCTATAATTCACCCCTCCACTTT. It specifies CASSRTGITSYNSPLHF.